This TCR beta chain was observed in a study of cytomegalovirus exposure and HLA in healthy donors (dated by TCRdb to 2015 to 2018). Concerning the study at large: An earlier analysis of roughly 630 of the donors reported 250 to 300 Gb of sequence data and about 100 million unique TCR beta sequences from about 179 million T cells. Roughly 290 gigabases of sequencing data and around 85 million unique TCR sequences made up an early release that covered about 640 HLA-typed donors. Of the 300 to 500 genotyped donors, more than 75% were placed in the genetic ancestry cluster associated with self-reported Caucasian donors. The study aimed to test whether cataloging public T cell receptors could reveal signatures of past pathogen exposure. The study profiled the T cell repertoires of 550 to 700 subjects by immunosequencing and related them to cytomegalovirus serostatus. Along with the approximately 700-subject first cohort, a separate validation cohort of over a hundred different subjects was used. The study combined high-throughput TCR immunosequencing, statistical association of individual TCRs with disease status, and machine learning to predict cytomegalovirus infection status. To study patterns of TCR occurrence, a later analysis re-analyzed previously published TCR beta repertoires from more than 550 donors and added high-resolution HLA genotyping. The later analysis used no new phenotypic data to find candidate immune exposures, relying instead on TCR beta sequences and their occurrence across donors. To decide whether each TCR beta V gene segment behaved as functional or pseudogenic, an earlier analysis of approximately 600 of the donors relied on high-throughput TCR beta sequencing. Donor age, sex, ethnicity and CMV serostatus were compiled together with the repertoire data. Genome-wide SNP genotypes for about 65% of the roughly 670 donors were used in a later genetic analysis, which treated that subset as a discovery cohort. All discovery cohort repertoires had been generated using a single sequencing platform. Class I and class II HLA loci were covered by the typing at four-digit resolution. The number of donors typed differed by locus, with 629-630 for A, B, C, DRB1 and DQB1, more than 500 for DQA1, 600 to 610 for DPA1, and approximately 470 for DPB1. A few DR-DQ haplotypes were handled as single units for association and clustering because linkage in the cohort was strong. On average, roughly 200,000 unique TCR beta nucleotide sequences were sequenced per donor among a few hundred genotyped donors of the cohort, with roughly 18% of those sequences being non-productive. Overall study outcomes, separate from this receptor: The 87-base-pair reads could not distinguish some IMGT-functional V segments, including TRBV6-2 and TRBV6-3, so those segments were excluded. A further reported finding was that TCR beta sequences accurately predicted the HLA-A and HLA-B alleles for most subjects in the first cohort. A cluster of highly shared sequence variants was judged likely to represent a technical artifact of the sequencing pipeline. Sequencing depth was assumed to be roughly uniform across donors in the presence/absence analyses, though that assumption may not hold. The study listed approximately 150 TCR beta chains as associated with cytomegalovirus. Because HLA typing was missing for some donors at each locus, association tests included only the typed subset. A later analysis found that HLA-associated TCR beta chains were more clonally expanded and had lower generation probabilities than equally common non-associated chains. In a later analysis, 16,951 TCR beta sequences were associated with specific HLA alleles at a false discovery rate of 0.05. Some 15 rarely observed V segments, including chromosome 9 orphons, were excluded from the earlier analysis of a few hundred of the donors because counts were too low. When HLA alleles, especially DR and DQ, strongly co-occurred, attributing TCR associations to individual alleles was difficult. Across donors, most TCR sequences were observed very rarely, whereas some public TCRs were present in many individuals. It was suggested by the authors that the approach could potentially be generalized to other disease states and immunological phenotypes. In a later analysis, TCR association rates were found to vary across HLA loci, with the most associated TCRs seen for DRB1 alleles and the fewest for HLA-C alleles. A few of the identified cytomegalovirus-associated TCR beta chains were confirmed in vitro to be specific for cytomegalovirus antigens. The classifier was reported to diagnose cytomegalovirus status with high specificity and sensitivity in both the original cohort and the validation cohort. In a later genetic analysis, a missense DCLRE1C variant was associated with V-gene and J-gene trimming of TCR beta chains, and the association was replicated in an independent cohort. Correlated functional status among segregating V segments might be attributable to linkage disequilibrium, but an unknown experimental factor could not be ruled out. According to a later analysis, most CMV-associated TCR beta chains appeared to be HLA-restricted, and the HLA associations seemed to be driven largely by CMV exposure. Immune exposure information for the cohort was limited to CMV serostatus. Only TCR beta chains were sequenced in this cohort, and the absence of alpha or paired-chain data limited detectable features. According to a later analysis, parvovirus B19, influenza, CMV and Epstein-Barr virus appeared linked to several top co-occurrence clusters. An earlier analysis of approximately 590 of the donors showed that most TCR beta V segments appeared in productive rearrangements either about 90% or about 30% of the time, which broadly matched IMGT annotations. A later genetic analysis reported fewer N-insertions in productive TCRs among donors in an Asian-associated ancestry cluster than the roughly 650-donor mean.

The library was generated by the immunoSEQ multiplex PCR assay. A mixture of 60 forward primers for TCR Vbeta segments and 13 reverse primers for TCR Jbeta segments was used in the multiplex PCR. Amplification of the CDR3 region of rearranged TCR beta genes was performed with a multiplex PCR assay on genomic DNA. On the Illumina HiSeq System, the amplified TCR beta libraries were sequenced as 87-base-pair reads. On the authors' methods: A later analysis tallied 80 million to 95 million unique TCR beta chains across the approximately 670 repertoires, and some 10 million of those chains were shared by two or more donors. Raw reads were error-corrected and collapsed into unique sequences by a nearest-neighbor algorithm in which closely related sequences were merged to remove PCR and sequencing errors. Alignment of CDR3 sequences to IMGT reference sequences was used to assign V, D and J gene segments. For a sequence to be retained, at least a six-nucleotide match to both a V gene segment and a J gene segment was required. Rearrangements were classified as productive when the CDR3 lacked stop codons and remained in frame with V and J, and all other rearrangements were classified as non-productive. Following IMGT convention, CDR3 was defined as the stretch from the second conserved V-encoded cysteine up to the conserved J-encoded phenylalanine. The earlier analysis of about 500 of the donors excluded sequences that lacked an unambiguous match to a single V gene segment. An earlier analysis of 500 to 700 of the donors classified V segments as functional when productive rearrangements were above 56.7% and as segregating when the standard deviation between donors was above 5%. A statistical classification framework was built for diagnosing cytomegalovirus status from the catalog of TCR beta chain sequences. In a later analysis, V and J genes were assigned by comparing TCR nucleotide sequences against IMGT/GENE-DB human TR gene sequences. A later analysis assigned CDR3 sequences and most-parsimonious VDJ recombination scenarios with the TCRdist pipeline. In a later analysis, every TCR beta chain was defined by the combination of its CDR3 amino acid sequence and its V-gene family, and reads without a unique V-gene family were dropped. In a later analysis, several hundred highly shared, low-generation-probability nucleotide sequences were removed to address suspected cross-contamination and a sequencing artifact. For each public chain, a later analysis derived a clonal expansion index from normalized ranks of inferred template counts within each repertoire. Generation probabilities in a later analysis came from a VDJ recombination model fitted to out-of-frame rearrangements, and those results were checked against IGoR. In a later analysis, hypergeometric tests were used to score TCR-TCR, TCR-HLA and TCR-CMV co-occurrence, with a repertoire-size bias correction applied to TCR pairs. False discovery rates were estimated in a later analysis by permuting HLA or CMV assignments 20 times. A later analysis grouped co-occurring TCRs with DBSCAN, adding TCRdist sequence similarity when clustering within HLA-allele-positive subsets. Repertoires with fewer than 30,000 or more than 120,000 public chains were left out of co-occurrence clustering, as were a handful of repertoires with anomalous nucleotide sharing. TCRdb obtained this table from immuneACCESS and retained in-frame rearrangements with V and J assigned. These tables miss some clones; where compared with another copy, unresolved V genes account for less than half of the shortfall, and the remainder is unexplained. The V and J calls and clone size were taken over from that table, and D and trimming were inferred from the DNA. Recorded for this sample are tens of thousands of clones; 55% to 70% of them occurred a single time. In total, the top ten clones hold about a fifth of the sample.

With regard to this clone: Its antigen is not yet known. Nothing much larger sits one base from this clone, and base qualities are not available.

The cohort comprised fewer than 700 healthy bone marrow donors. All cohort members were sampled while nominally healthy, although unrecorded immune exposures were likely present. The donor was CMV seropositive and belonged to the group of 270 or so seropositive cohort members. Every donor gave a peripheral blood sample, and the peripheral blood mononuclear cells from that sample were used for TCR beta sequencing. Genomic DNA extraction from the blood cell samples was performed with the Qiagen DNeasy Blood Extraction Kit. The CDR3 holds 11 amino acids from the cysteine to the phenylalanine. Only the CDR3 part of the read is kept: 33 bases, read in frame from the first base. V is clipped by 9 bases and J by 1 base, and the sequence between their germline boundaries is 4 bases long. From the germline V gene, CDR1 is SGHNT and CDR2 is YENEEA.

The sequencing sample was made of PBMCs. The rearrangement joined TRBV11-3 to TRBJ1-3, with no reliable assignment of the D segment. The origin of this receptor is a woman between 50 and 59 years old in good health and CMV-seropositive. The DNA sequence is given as TGTGCCAGTTCGTCTGGAAACACCATATATTTT. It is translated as CASSSGNTIYF.